This TCR beta chain was recovered during a study of T cells after yellow fever vaccination. Overall study results and limits: Clonotype sharing between CD4 and CD8 compartments was small. Clones that expanded after primary vaccination mostly reappeared after the booster (96% CD4, approximately 85% CD8). Weaker, the secondary response had a peak occurring faster, on day 5 versus 15.

This clonotype was counted many times. As yet, its antigen is unknown. The DNA is left out, because the CDR3 cannot be placed on it with certainty; the CDR3 is given as TCRdb lists it. The CDR3 adds up to 15 amino acids, both ends counted. The germline V gene encodes CDR1 MNHEY and CDR2 SVGAGI. 5'RACE template switching added a universal primer site and UMIs to TCR cDNA. TCRdb re-derived calls from the 5' RACE reads in MiXCR, one entry per CDR3 protein. The data hold under 90,000 distinct CDR3 sequences, with approximately 7% observed a single time. The starting material was CD8+ T cells sorted from PBMCs, obtained about 49 days after the first yellow fever vaccination. The rearrangement joins TRBV6-5 to TRBJ2-5; the DNA was not used to check the table's D call, TRBD2. The receptor comes from a man between 18 and 29 years old who received the YFV17D yellow fever vaccine. The CDR3 here is CASSSSTSGISSQYF.